These 11 T cell receptor beta chains came from one sample sequenced in a study of a mutant IDH1 vaccine in newly diagnosed glioma listed by TCRdb under 2021. These receptors are not linked to any known antigen. This specimen's time point label, per the study, means: week 23, last vaccination. Each vaccine dose, consisting of 300 ug of a 20-mer mutant IDH1 peptide in Montanide, was administered subcutaneously with topical imiquimod. Receptor libraries were prepared by the immunoSEQ multiplex PCR assay. This is the immuneACCESS table as TCRdb keeps it, with only in-frame sequences that have V and J called. A part of the clones is gone; compared with another copy, unresolved V genes explain less than half, and the rest is unexplained. This sample is represented by 43,000 or so clones; approximately 84% of them were singletons. The top ten clones comprise around 2.5% of the sample. The specimen comprised PBMCs, sampled from a glioma patient whose treatment included an IDH1 peptide vaccine. The receptors come from a woman aged 18-29 years with glioma. Some clones in this sample may be carry-over from other donors' samples.

There are a few counts of this clone. The CDR3 sequence: CSVDWGATNTEAFF. The CDR3 nucleotides are TGCAGCGTTGATTGGGGGGCTACGAACACTGAAGCTTTCTTT. V usage is TRBV29-1 and J usage is TRBJ1-1; D possibly corresponds to TRBD1 (6 bases). Germline CDR1 and CDR2: SQVTM and ANQGSEA. Trimming stripped 3 bases from V and 1 base from J, with 12 bases between. CDR3 length equals 14 residues.

A few counts support this clone. The CDR3 DNA reads as TGCGCCAGCAGCTTGGGGCTCGGCGGGAGAGGGGAAGATACGCAGTATTTT. Amino acids: CASSLGLGGRGEDTQYF. The rearrangement joins TRBV5-1 to TRBJ2-3; 7 bases map to TRBD2. The CDR3 totals 17 residues. Germline V gene sequence: CDR1 SGHRS, CDR2 YFSETQ. The V and J ends lost 0 bases and 5 bases, in that order; junction bases with no gene match: 12.

The chain combines TRBV7-9 with TRBJ2-5; 11 positions match TRBD2. The CDR3 has 17 amino acids. The ends lost 5 bases at V and 2 bases at J; junction bases unmatched: 10. Germline CDR1 and CDR2: SEHNR and FQNEAQ (reference sequence). CDR3 nucleotides: TGTGCCAGCAGCGCCGGGACTAGCGGTACCAGACAAGAGACCCAGTACTTC. This sequence encodes CASSAGTSGTRQETQYF.

The chain carries TRBV5-1 and TRBJ1-1, with D maybe TRBD1 (5 bases). V lost 0 bases and J 4 bases, leaving 10 bases between the germline ends. This CDR3 region has 14 residues. Germline V lookup: CDR1 SGHRS, CDR2 YFSETQ. The CDR3 coding sequence is TGCGCCAGCAGCTTGGAAGGGGCCGGCACTGAAGCTTTCTTT. It specifies CASSLEGAGTEAFF.

V gene TRBV5-1 combines with J gene TRBJ2-3; weak D call: TRBD2 (6 bases). The germline V gene has CDR1 SGHRS and CDR2 YFSETQ. This CDR3 has 14 amino acids. V lost 2 bases, J lost 5 bases, and 12 bases lay in between. In DNA form, the CDR3 reads TGCGCCAGCAGCTTCTCTAGCGAAGGAGATACGCAGTATTTT. It encodes CASSFSSEGDTQYF. The whole variable domain, filled in from reference TRBV5-1 and TRBJ2-3, reads KAGVTQTPRYLIKTRGQQVTLSCSPISGHRSVSWYQQTPGQGLQFLFEYFSETQRNKGNFPGRFSGRQFSNSRSEMNVSTLELGDSALYLCASSFSSEGDTQYFGPGTRLTVL.

This rearrangement joins TRBV7-2 to TRBJ2-7, with TRBD1 identical over 7 bases. The CDR3 runs 13 residues. The junction had 6 bases not matched to a gene; V was cut back by 3 bases and J by 7 bases. CDR1 is SGHTA, CDR2 FQGNSA, per germline. The CDR3 region is CASSFEAGGEQYF. CDR3 DNA sequence: TGTGCCAGCAGCTTCGAGGCAGGGGGTGAGCAGTACTTC.

With respect to this clone: One end of the junction does not line up with germline, which may come from a read error. The genes are TRBV13 and TRBJ2-1; TRBD2 agrees at 9 bases. The CDR3 runs 14 residues. CDR1 and CDR2 (germline): PRHDT, FYEKMQ (reference sequence). CDR3 protein: CASSLGLARNEQFF. In DNA form, the CDR3 reads TGTGCCAGCAGCCTAGGACTAGCGAGGAATGAGCAGTTCTTC.

This rearrangement joins TRBV9 to TRBJ1-1; maybe TRBD1 (5 bases). V was trimmed by 0 bases and J by 0 bases, leaving 12 bases between them. The germline CDR1 and CDR2 sequences are SGDLS and YYNGEE. The CDR3 spans 16 residues. The CDR3 nucleotides are TGTGCCAGCAGCGTAGCCCCGACAGCAATGAACACTGAAGCTTTCTTT. Protein: CASSVAPTAMNTEAFF.

This rearrangement joins TRBV15 to TRBJ1-5; TRBD1 might be the D (5 bases). V lost 1 base and J lost 0, with 7 bases in between. This CDR3 is built from 15 residues. Germline V gene sequence: CDR1 LNHNV, CDR2 YYDKDF (reference sequence). CDR3 sequence: CATSRAGGSNQPQHF. CDR3 DNA: TGTGCCACCAGCAGAGCGGGGGGTAGCAATCAGCCCCAGCATTTT.

The chain joins TRBV5-4 to TRBJ2-7; no reliable D call. V was trimmed by 4 bases and J by 0 bases, leaving 8 bases between them. The CDR3 contains 13 residues. The germline CDR1 and CDR2 sequences are SGHNT and YYREEE (reference sequence). The CDR3 sequence: CASSTVDSYEQYF. The CDR3, as DNA: TGTGCCAGCAGCACTGTAGACTCCTACGAGCAGTACTTC.

This rearrangement joins TRBV29-1 to TRBJ2-3; the D gene is possibly TRBD2 (6 bases). CDR3 length equals 12 residues. CDR1 SQVTM and CDR2 ANQGSEA come from the germline V gene. V lost 3 bases, J lost 5 bases, and 9 bases lay in between. CDR3 sequence reads: CSVEDGRDTQYF. CDR3 nucleotide sequence: TGCAGCGTTGAGGACGGGAGAGATACGCAGTATTTT.